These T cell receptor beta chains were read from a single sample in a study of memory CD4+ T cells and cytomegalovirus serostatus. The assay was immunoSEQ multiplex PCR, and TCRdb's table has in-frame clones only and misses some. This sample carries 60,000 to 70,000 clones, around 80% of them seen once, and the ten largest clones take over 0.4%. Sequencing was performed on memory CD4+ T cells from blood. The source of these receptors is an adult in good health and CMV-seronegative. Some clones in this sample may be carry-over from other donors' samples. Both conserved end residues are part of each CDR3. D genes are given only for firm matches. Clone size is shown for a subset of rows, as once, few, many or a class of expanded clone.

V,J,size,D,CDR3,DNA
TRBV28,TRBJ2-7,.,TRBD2,CASSSGGAVHEQYF,TGTGCCAGCAGTAGCGGGGGGGCCGTCCACGAGCAGTACTTC
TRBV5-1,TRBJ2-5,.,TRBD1,CASQFYRGETQYF,TGCGCCAGCCAATTTTACAGGGGAGAGACCCAGTACTTC
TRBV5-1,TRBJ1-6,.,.,CASSIRSGWAGALHF,TGCGCCAGCAGCATACGGAGCGGCTGGGCCGGCGCCCTCCACTTT
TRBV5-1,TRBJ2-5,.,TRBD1,CASSRGTGVETQYF,TGCGCCAGCAGCCGGGGGACAGGGGTTGAGACCCAGTACTTC
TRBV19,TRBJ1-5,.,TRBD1,CASITQGGSWPQHF,TGTGCCAGTATCACACAGGGGGGCTCTTGGCCCCAGCATTTT
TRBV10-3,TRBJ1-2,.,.,CAISPSTAFQDGYTF,TGTGCCATCAGTCCATCGACTGCGTTTCAGGATGGCTACACCTTC
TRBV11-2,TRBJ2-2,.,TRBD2,CASRLAGTGELFF,TGTGCCAGCAGACTAGCGGGCACCGGGGAGCTGTTTTTT
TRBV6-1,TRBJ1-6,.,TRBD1,CASSEGDRDYSPLHF,TGTGCCAGCAGTGAAGGCGACAGGGACTATTCACCCCTCCACTTT
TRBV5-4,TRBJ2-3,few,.,CASSPGAAGQDTQYF,TGTGCCAGCAGCCCTGGGGCTGCGGGGCAAGATACGCAGTATTTT
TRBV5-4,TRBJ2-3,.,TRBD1,CASSPTGGTDTQYF,TGTGCCAGCAGCCCCACAGGGGGCACAGATACGCAGTATTTT
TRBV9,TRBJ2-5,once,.,CASSVDEEQTQYF,TGTGCCAGCAGCGTAGATGAGGAACAGACCCAGTACTTC
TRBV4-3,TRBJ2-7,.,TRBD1,CASSQGTLDRGRYEQYF,TGCGCCAGCAGCCAAGGAACCTTGGACAGGGGGCGATACGAGCAGTACTTC
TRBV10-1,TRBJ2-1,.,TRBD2,CASPPGGRSNEQFF,TGCGCCAGTCCCCCGGGCGGGAGATCGAATGAGCAGTTCTTC
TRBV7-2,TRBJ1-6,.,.,CASSLRSQRGVRSPLHF,TGTGCCAGCAGCCTCCGAAGCCAAAGGGGGGTAAGGTCACCCCTCCACTTT
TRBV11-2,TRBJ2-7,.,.,CASSPIVGSRGYEQYF,TGTGCCAGCAGCCCCATCGTGGGCTCGCGGGGCTACGAGCAGTACTTC
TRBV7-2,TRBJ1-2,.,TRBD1,CASSITGARYTF,TGTGCCAGCAGCATAACAGGGGCCCGCTACACCTTC
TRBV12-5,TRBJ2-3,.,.,CASGLTGVDTQYF,TGTGCTAGTGGTTTAACGGGGGTAGATACGCAGTATTTT
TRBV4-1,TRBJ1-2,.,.,CASSREVETASYYGYTF,TGCGCCAGCAGCCGGGAGGTCGAGACAGCGTCCTACTATGGCTACACCTTC
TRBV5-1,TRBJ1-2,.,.,CASSFDLDYGYTF,TGCGCCAGCAGCTTCGACTTAGACTATGGCTACACCTTC
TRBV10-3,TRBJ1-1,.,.,CAISEIFMWQPNMNTEAFF,TGTGCCATCAGTGAGATTTTCATGTGGCAGCCCAACATGAACACTGAAGCTTTCTTT
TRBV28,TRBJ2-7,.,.,CASSDPGAQNEQYF,TGTGCCAGCAGTGATCCTGGGGCGCAGAACGAGCAGTACTTC
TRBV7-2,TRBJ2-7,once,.,CASSLDRARTYEQYF,TGTGCCAGCAGCTTAGATAGGGCGCGGACCTACGAGCAGTACTTC
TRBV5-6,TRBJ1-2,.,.,CASSPLGTLGSLNYGYTF,TGTGCCAGCAGCCCTCTGGGGACCCTAGGGTCGCTTAACTATGGCTACACCTTC
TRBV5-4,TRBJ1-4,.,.,CASRNQTNEKLFF,TGTGCCAGCAGGAACCAAACTAATGAAAAACTGTTTTTT
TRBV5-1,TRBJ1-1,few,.,CASSLAPGPVSEAFF,TGCGCCAGCAGCTTGGCCCCCGGGCCGGTGAGTGAAGCTTTCTTT
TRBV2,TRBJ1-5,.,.,CASAGDDQPQHF,TGTGCCAGCGCAGGGGATGATCAGCCCCAGCATTTT
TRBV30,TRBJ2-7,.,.,CAWSVGSPLPLPSYEQYF,TGTGCCTGGAGTGTAGGTTCCCCCCTACCCCTCCCCTCCTACGAGCAGTACTTC
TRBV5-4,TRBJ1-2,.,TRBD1,CASRSGTGRQAYGYTF,TGTGCCAGCAGATCCGGGACAGGGCGGCAGGCCTATGGCTACACCTTC